The 4 T cell receptor beta chains presented below share a single source sample, sequenced in a study of cytomegalovirus exposure and HLA in healthy donors. In the PCR, 60 Vbeta and 13 Jbeta primers were used. TCRdb's table, derived via immunoSEQ multiplex PCR, lists solely in-frame clones and lacks some. The repertoire holds some 150,000 clones, with 82% as singletons. The sample consisted of PBMCs. The receptors were sampled from a man in his fifties or sixties in good health and CMV-seropositive.

The chain joins TRBV19 to TRBJ1-4; D call uncertain. Germline CDR1 and CDR2: LNHDA and SQIVND (reference sequence). The CDR3 extends over 15 amino acids. The V end lost 5 bases, the J end lost 4 bases, and 14 bases lay between the germline ends. The DNA of the CDR3 is TGTGCCAGTAGTGAAATGTCAGGTGGTAATGAAAAACTGTTTTTT. Translated: CASSEMSGGNEKLFF.

This clone was observed a handful of times. This chain uses TRBV30 with TRBJ2-3; 7 nucleotides agree with TRBD1. The trim removed 4 bases at V and 2 bases at J, leaving 6 bases unmatched. Germline-derived CDR1 and CDR2 are GTSNPN and SVGIG (reference sequence). The length of the CDR3 is 14 residues. In DNA, the CDR3 is TGTGCCTGGACCCGGGGACAGCTCACAGATACGCAGTATTTT. The encoded protein is CAWTRGQLTDTQYF.

CDR3 protein: CASSYPVGGGWGEQYF. CDR3 sequence (DNA): TGTGCCAGCAGTTACCCCGTCGGGGGGGGCTGGGGGGAGCAGTACTTC. The V gene is TRBV6-6, the J gene TRBJ2-7, with 8 positions matching TRBD2. The CDR3 has 16 amino acids. From germline, CDR1 is MNHNY and CDR2 SVGAGI (reference sequence). V was clipped by 2 bases and J by 7 bases; unmatched bases: 13.

The V and J genes are TRBV4-2 and TRBJ2-2; 8 bases agree with TRBD1. Trimming took 2 bases from V and 4 from J; bases not matched to a gene: 6. Germline CDR1 and CDR2: LGHNA and YNFKEQ. The CDR3 loop spans 16 amino acids. The CDR3 here is CASSQNRDRTTGELFF. Here the CDR3 DNA reads TGTGCCAGCAGCCAAAACCGGGACAGGACCACCGGGGAGCTGTTTTTT.